Listed below are T cell receptor beta chains from one sample, sequenced in a study of identifying expanded T cells in peripheral blood. The repertoire was sequenced with immunoSEQ multiplex PCR; TCRdb's copy has only in-frame clones and lacks some. Of 75,000 to 95,000 clones listed, roughly 90% are singletons. Sequencing was performed on blood. These receptors were obtained from a person between 18 and 75 years old in good health. Both conserved end residues are part of each CDR3. D genes are given only for firm matches. Rows may omit the clone size; those that give it use once, few, many or a size class.

D	V	size	J	DNA	CDR3
NA	TRBV10-2	NA	TRBJ2-5	TGCGCCAGCAGTGAGGCGAGGGGGGATTTGAAGACCCAGTACTTC	CASSEARGDLKTQYF
NA	TRBV9	once	TRBJ2-1	TGTGCCAGCAGCGTAGGGGGACGCGACGGGGGTGAGCAGTTCTTC	CASSVGGRDGGEQFF
NA	TRBV6-5	NA	TRBJ1-2	TGTGCCAGCAGTCCCGGGGCAAGTGGCTACACCTTC	CASSPGASGYTF
TRBD2	TRBV7-2	once	TRBJ2-1	TGTGCCAGCAGCTTATTTATGGGACTAGGATACAATGAGCAGTTCTTC	CASSLFMGLGYNEQFF
NA	TRBV28	NA	TRBJ2-7	TGTGCCAGCAGTTCACAGACAGGACTGATCTACGAGCAGTACTTC	CASSSQTGLIYEQYF
NA	TRBV4-1	NA	TRBJ1-1	TGCGCCAGCAGCCGGGGAGGGTTGGGGAACACTGAAGCTTTCTTT	CASSRGGLGNTEAFF
NA	TRBV9	NA	TRBJ2-7	TGTGCCAGCAGCCCTACCCCCACAGGGCGTGAGCAGTACTTC	CASSPTPTGREQYF
NA	TRBV10-1	NA	TRBJ2-3	TGCGCCAGCAGTGGATTGATAGAAGATACGCAGTATTTT	CASSGLIEDTQYF
NA	TRBV30	NA	TRBJ1-4	TGTGCCTGGAGTCCAACCGGGACGGCCTTCTTAGCTAATGAAAAACTGTTTTTT	CAWSPTGTAFLANEKLFF
NA	TRBV30	NA	TRBJ2-7	TGTGCCTGGAGGGGTATCCACGAGCAGTACTTC	CAWRGIHEQYF
NA	TRBV5-1	once	TRBJ1-3	TGCGCCAGCACCCAAGATGGAGGAAACACCATATATTTT	CASTQDGGNTIYF
NA	TRBV27	NA	TRBJ1-2	TGTGCCAGCAGTTTAGTTTATAGGCAGGGCGGTGGCTACACCTTC	CASSLVYRQGGGYTF
TRBD1	TRBV5-1	NA	TRBJ2-1	TGCGCCAGCAGCTTCGGACAGGGTAATGAGCAGTTCTTC	CASSFGQGNEQFF
TRBD1	TRBV19	NA	TRBJ1-1	TGTGCCAGTAGTCCGCGGGACAGGGAGTTTGGAACTGAAGCTTTCTTT	CASSPRDREFGTEAFF
TRBD2	TRBV9	NA	TRBJ2-1	TGTGCCAGCAGCGTAGGTGGTAGCGGGAGCCCACAGTTCTTC	CASSVGGSGSPQFF
TRBD1	TRBV5-1	NA	TRBJ2-7	TGCGCCAGCAGCTTGGGTACGGACAGGGGGCGAAAGGCGTACTTC	CASSLGTDRGRKAYF
NA	TRBV9	NA	TRBJ1-1	TGTGCCAGCAGCGTTGGCAGCCTCGGGGACACTGAAGCTTTCTTT	CASSVGSLGDTEAFF